These 16 T cell receptor beta chains came from one sample sequenced in a study of shared T cell receptors in the human thymus. Measured with immunoSEQ multiplex PCR; TCRdb has only the in-frame clones, and not every one. The table shows about 610,000 clones, with 85% to 90% occurring only once. This sample also belongs to another study, concerning human thymus T cells.

Sequenced sample: thymocytes. These receptors were obtained from a boy less than two years old with a congenital heart defect.

The rearrangement joins TRBV12-5 to TRBJ2-3; 12 bases fit TRBD2. Germline V gene lookup returns CDR1 LGHNT and CDR2 FRNRAP. This CDR3 contains 16 residues. The J segment lost 4 bases and the V segment lost 2 bases, leaving 4 bases of the junction unmatched. The CDR3 is CASGLPASGRADTQYF. The CDR3 nucleotides are TGTGCTAGTGGTTTGCCCGCTAGCGGGAGGGCAGATACGCAGTATTTT.

J is TRBJ2-3 and V is TRBV5-6, with D tentatively TRBD2 (5 bases). CDR1 and CDR2 from the germline V gene are SGHDT and YYEEEE. The CDR3 sequence is 14 residues long. Deletions cut 6 bases from V and 0 bases from J, with 11 bases between. In nucleotides, the CDR3 is TGTGCCAGCATGAGCGGTGCTAGCACAGATACGCAGTATTTT. Its protein is CASMSGASTDTQYF.

V gene TRBV28 combines with J gene TRBJ2-2; D unresolved. Trimming shortened V by 2 bases and J by 5 bases, and 15 bases separated the two germline ends. The CDR3 totals 16 residues. The germline gives CDR1 MDHEN, CDR2 SYDVKM. The CDR3 reads CASSLKVPRPTGELFF. The CDR3 nucleotides are TGTGCCAGCAGTTTAAAAGTTCCGCGCCCGACCGGGGAGCTGTTTTTT. Full variable domain (rest looked up from reference TRBV28 and TRBJ2-2): DVKVTQSSRYLVKRTGEKVFLECVQDMDHENMFWYRQDPGLGLRLIYFSYDVKMKEKGDIPEGYSVSREKKERFSLILESASTNQTSMYLCASSLKVPRPTGELFFGEGSRLTVL.

V usage is TRBV6-1 and J usage is TRBJ2-1; TRBD2 might be the D (6 bases). Germline V lookup: CDR1 MNHNS, CDR2 SASEGT. There are 15 residues in the CDR3. V lost 4 bases, J lost 4 bases, and 14 bases lay in between. CDR3 sequence (DNA): TGTGCCAGCAGTGGACCGGGAGACCCATACAATGAGCAGTTCTTC. Translating it yields CASSGPGDPYNEQFF.

The chain links TRBV4-2 to TRBJ1-4; 8 nucleotides match TRBD1. Germline V gene lookup returns CDR1 LGHNA and CDR2 YNFKEQ. The ends lost 1 base at V and 7 bases at J; junction bases unmatched: 11. This CDR3 is 17 amino acids long. CDR3 amino acids: CASSQVVRGRRGEKLFF. DNA for the CDR3: TGTGCCAGCAGCCAAGTGGTCAGGGGGCGGAGGGGTGAAAAACTGTTTTTT.

The chain uses TRBV5-6 and TRBJ2-3; TRBD2 aligns across 7 bases. Germline CDR1 is SGHDT and CDR2 is YYEEEE. V lost 1 base to trimming and J lost 6 bases; unmatched junction nucleotides: 2. This CDR3 has 13 amino acids. As DNA, the CDR3 is TGTGCCAGCAGCTTGACTAGCGCGGATACGCAGTATTTT. It encodes CASSLTSADTQYF.

The V call is TRBV6-5, the J call TRBJ2-7; TRBD2 matches 10 bases. With 5 bases clipped from V and 7 bases from J, the junction kept 8 bases outside the gene matches. Per germline, CDR1 MNHEY and CDR2 SVGAGI. CDR3 length: 14 residues. The CDR3 is CASSDTGLAVEQYF. The CDR3 coding sequence is TGTGCCAGCAGTGACACAGGACTAGCGGTGGAGCAGTACTTC.

The gene calls are TRBV12-5 and TRBJ2-1; D possibly corresponds to TRBD2 (6 bases). Germline loops: CDR1 LGHNT, CDR2 FRNRAP. The V gene lost 6 bases and the J gene lost 3 bases, with 21 bases spanning the gap. CDR3 length: 17 amino acids. Written as DNA, the CDR3 is TGTGCTAGTGGGGGGGATGCGGGAATCGATTACTACAATGAGCAGTTCTTC. Translation: CASGGDAGIDYYNEQFF.

V is TRBV5-6 and J is TRBJ2-1, with D possibly TRBD2 on 6 matching bases. Germline V lookup: CDR1 SGHDT, CDR2 YYEEEE. The CDR3 consists of 17 residues. Deletions cut 4 bases from V and 2 bases from J, with 19 bases between. DNA for the CDR3: TGTGCCAGCAGCCTCAAACCGCTAGCGTACACCTACAATGAGCAGTTCTTC. Translation gives CASSLKPLAYTYNEQFF.

The J gene is TRBJ2-1, the V gene TRBV4-1; D is unresolved. The ends were cut back, 0 bases at V and 2 bases at J, with 11 bases in the middle. The CDR3 is 16 amino acids. Germline V gene data show CDR1 as MGHRA and CDR2 as YSYEKL. The CDR3 reads CASSQDKRVPYNEQFF. CDR3 DNA sequence: TGCGCCAGCAGCCAAGATAAACGGGTCCCCTACAATGAGCAGTTCTTC.

J is TRBJ2-4 and V is TRBV6-1; the match to TRBD2 covers 9 bases. This CDR3 region has 14 residues. The germline V gene has CDR1 MNHNS and CDR2 SASEGT. The V and J ends lost 9 bases and 3 bases, in that order; junction bases with no gene match: 6. The CDR3: CASGREGSKNIQYF. CDR3 nucleotides: TGTGCCAGTGGGCGGGAGGGTAGCAAAAACATTCAGTACTTC.

The V call is TRBV11-1, the J call TRBJ1-1, with D uncertain. Per germline, CDR1 SGHAT and CDR2 FQDESV (reference sequence). This CDR3 is 13 amino acids long. Between the trimmed V and J ends, which lost 2 bases and 5 bases, there was a span of 9 bases. The CDR3 sequence: CASSLRPGTEAFF. The CDR3 DNA is TGTGCCAGCAGCTTACGGCCGGGGACTGAAGCTTTCTTT.

The rearrangement joins TRBV6-6 to TRBJ1-4, with a weak D call TRBD1 (6 bases). Deletions cut 6 bases from V and 9 bases from J, with 17 bases between. The CDR3 consists of 14 residues. Germline loops: CDR1 MNHNY, CDR2 SVGAGI (reference sequence). The CDR3 loop is CASSDRGGEKKLFF. CDR3 coding DNA: TGTGCCAGCAGCGATAGGGGGGGGGAAAAAAAACTGTTTTTT.

J is TRBJ1-2 and V is TRBV7-2; 9 bases line up with TRBD1. V trimming: 6 bases; J trimming: 1 base; junction bases outside the gene matches: 9. The CDR3 covers 16 residues. In germline, CDR1 is SGHTA, CDR2 FQGNSA. The CDR3 is CASSTGRDRDNYGYTF. DNA for the CDR3: TGTGCCAGCAGTACTGGCCGGGACAGGGATAACTATGGCTACACCTTC.

The gene calls are TRBV29-1 and TRBJ1-1, with a tentative D call TRBD1 (6 bases). With 4 bases removed from V and 4 bases from J, the gap between germline ends came to 19 bases. Germline CDR1 reads SQVTM; CDR2 reads ANQGSEA. The CDR3 sequence is 15 residues long. As DNA, the CDR3 is TGCAGCGTTGTGTCAGGGGCCGGCCAGGCCACTGAAGCTTTCTTT. It yields the protein CSVVSGAGQATEAFF.

The V call is TRBV29-1, the J call TRBJ2-3; tentatively, D is TRBD1 (5 bases). Germline CDR1 is SQVTM and CDR2 is ANQGSEA. CDR3 length: 19 amino acids. V lost 6 bases, J lost 2 bases, and 30 bases lay in between. The CDR3 here is CSVARRQITGALSTDTQYF. DNA for the CDR3: TGCAGCGTCGCCAGACGACAGATTACCGGTGCCCTCTCCACAGATACGCAGTATTTT.